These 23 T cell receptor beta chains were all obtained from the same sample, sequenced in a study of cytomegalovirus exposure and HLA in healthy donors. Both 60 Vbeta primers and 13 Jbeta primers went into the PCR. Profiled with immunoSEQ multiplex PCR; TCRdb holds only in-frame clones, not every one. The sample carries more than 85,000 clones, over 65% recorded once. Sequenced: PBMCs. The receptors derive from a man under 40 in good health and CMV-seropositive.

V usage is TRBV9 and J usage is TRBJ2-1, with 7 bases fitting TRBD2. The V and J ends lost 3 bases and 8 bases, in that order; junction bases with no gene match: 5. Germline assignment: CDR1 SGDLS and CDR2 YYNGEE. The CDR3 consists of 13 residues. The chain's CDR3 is CASSATSWDEQFF. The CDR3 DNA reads TGTGCCAGCAGCGCGACTAGCTGGGATGAGCAGTTCTTC.

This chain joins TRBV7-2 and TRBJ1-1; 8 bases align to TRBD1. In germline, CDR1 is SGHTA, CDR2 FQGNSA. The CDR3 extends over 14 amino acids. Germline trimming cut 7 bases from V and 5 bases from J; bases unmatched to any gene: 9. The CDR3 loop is CASTQGAGTTEAFF. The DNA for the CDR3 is TGTGCCAGCACCCAGGGGGCGGGAACGACTGAAGCTTTCTTT. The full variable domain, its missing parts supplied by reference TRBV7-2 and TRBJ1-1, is GAGVSQSPSNKVTEKGKDVELRCDPISGHTALYWYRQSLGQGLEFLIYFQGNSAPDKSGLPSDRFSAERTGGSVSTLTIQRTQQEDSAVYLCASTQGAGTTEAFFGQGTRLTVV.

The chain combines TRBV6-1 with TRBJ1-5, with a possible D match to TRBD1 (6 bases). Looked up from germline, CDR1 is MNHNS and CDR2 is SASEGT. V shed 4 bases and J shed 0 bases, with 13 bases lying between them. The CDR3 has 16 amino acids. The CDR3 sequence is CASSVPTGYSNQPQHF. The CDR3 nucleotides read TGTGCCAGCAGTGTCCCGACAGGTTATAGCAATCAGCCCCAGCATTTT.

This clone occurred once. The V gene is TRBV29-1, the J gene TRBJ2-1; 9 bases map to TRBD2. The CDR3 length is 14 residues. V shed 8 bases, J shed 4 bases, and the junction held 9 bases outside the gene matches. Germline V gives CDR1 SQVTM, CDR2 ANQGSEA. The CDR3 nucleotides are TGCAGCACCCGCGGGCTAGCGGGGTACAATGAGCAGTTCTTC. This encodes CSTRGLAGYNEQFF.

The CDR3 region is CATSREGTGPYNEQFF. DNA for the CDR3: TGTGCCACCAGCAGAGAGGGGACAGGGCCGTACAATGAGCAGTTCTTC. The rearrangement joins TRBV15 to TRBJ2-1; TRBD1 matches at 9 bases. The CDR3 runs to 16 residues. The germline V gene has CDR1 LNHNV and CDR2 YYDKDF (reference sequence). Trimming cost V 0 bases and J 4 bases; bases outside gene matches: 4.

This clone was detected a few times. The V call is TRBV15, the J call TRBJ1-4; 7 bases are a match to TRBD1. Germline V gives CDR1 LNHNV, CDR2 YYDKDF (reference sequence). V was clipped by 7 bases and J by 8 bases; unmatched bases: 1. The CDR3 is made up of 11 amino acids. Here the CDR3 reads CATTGGEKLFF. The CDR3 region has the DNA TGTGCCACCACAGGGGGAGAAAAACTGTTTTTT.

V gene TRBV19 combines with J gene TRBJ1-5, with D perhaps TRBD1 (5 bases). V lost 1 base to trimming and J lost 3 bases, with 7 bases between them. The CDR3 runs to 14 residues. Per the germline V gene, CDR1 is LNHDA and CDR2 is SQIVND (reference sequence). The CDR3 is CASSIGGLNQPQHF. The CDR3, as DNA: TGTGCCAGTAGTATAGGGGGCCTCAATCAGCCCCAGCATTTT.

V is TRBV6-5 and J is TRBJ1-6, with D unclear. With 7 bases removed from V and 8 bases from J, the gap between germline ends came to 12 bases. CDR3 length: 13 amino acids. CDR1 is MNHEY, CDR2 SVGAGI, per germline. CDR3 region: CASTTRIYSPLHF. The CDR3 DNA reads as TGTGCCAGCACCACACGAATTTATTCACCCCTCCACTTT.

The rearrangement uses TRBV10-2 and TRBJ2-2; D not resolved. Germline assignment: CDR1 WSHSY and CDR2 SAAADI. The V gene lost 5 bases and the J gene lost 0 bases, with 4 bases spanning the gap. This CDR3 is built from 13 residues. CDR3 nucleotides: TGCGCCAGCAGTACGGCGAACACCGGGGAGCTGTTTTTT. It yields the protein CASSTANTGELFF.

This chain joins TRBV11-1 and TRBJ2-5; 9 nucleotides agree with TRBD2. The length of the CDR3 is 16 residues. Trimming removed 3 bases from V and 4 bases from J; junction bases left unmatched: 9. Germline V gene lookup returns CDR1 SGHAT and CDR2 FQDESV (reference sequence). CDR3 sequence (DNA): TGTGCCAGCAGCTTGGGCGGGGGGGCCTACAGAGAGACCCAGTACTTC. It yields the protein CASSLGGGAYRETQYF.

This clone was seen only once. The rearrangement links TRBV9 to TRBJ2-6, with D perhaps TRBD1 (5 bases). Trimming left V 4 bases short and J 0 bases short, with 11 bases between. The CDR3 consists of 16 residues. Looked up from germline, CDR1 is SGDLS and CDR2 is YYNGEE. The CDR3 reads CASSSPQGSGANVLTF. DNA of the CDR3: TGTGCCAGCAGCTCCCCCCAGGGCTCTGGGGCCAACGTCCTGACTTTC.

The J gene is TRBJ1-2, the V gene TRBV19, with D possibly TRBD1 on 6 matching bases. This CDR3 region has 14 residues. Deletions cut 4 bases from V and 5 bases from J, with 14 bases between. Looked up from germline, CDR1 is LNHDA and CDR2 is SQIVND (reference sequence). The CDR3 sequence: CASSTQTGAYGYTF. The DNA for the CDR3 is TGTGCCAGTAGTACCCAGACAGGAGCTTATGGCTACACCTTC.

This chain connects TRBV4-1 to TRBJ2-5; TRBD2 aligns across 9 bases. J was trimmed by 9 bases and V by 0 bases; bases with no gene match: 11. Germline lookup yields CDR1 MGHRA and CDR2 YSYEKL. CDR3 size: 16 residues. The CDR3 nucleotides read TGCGCCAGCAGCCAAGAGTATAGCGGGGGCGCCGCGGCCCAGTACTTC. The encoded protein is CASSQEYSGGAAAQYF.

CDR3 DNA sequence: TGTGCCAGCAGCCCTCTTTGGACAGGGGCGAAGAACACTGAAGCTTTCTTT. This codes for CASSPLWTGAKNTEAFF. V is TRBV7-9 and J is TRBJ1-1; 9 bases are shared with TRBD1. Germline loops: CDR1 SEHNR, CDR2 FQNEAQ (reference sequence). This CDR3 contains 17 residues. Losses at the gene ends were 5 bases for V and 1 base for J; bases not matched to a gene: 11. The full variable domain, in which reference TRBV7-9 and TRBJ1-1 provide the parts outside the CDR3, is DTGVSQNPRHKITKRGQNVTFRCDPISEHNRLYWYRQTLGQGPEFLTYFQNEAQLEKSRLLSDRFSAERPKGSFSTLEIQRTEQGDSAMYLCASSPLWTGAKNTEAFFGQGTRLTVV.

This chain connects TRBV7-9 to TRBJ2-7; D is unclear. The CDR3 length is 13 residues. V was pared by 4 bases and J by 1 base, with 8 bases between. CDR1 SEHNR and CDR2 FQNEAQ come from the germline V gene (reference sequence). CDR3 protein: CASSSRSSYEQYF. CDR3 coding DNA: TGTGCCAGCAGCTCGAGGTCATCCTACGAGCAGTACTTC.

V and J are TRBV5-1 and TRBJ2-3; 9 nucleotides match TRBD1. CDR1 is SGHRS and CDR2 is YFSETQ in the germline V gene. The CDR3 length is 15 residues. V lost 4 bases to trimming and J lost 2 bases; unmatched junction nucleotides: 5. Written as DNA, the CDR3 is TGCGCCAGCAGCCCGGGACAGGGATTCACAGATACGCAGTATTTT. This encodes CASSPGQGFTDTQYF.

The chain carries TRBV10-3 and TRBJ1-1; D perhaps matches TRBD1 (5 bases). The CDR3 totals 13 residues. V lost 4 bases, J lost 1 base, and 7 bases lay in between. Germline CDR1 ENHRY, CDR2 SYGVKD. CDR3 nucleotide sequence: TGTGCCATCAGTGTCACAGGGAACACTGAAGCTTTCTTT. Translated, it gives CAISVTGNTEAFF.

The CDR3 bases are TGTGCCAGCAGCCCCCGGAGGGTACTAGCGGGGAGAAACACCGGGGAGCTGTTTTTT. It yields the protein CASSPRRVLAGRNTGELFF. The chain combines TRBV9 with TRBJ2-2; 10 nucleotides agree with TRBD2. V was clipped by 4 bases and J by 2 bases; unmatched bases: 14. The CDR3 runs 19 residues. CDR1 and CDR2 from the germline V gene are SGDLS and YYNGEE.

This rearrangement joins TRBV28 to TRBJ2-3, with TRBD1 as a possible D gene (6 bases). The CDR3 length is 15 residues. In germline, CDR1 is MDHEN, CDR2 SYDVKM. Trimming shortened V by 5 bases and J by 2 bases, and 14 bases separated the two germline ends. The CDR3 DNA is TGTGCCAGCAGTCCCTACGAGGGGGACACAGATACGCAGTATTTT. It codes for CASSPYEGDTDTQYF. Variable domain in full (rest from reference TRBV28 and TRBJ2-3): DVKVTQSSRYLVKRTGEKVFLECVQDMDHENMFWYRQDPGLGLRLIYFSYDVKMKEKGDIPEGYSVSREKKERFSLILESASTNQTSMYLCASSPYEGDTDTQYFGPGTRLTVL.

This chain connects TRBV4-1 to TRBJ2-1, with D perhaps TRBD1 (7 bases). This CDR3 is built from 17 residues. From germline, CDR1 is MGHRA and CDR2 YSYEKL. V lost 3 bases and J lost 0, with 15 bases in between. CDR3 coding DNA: TGCGCCAGCAGCCATACGGAGGGGGACAGCTCCTACAATGAGCAGTTCTTC. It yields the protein CASSHTEGDSSYNEQFF.

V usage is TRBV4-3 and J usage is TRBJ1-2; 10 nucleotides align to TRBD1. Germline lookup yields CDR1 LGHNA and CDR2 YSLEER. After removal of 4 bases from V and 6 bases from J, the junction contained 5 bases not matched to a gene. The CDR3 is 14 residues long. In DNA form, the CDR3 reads TGCGCCAGCAGCCCTACGACAGGGGGCGATGGCTACACCTTC. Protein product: CASSPTTGGDGYTF.

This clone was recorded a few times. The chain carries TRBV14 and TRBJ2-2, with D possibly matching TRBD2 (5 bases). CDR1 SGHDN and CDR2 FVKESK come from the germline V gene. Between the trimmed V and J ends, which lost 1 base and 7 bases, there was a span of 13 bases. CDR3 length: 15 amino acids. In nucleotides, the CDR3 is TGTGCCAGCAGCCAAGTTCAGGCAGGAGGCGGGGAGCTGTTTTTT. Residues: CASSQVQAGGGELFF.

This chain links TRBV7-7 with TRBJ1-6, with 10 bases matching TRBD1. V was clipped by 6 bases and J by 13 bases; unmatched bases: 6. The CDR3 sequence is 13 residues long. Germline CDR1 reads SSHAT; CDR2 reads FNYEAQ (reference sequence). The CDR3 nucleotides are TGTGCCAGCAGTTCGGACAGGGGGTCGCCCCTCCACTTT. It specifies CASSSDRGSPLHF. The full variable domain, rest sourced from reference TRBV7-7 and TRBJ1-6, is GAGVSQSPRYKVTKRGQDVTLRCDPISSHATLYWYQQALGQGPEFLTYFNYEAQPDKSGLPSDRFSAERPEGSISTLTIQRTEQRDSAMYRCASSSDRGSPLHFGNGTRLTVT.